The sequence of this T cell receptor beta chain was determined in a study of shared clonotypes between healthy human individuals. The naive CD8 subset, CD45RO-negative cells positively selected for CCR7, excluded terminally differentiated effector memory CD45RA+ cells. Profiling relied on immunoSEQ multiplex PCR, and the TCRdb table lists in-frame clones only, not all of them. The top ten hold around 1.1% of the sample, which has some 2.1 million clones, around 96% seen once. The sample consisted of naive CD8+ T cells sorted from blood. The receptor's source is a man younger than 30 in good health.

The chain's CDR3 is CASSLLSRRDGELFF. CDR3 nucleotide sequence: TGTGCCAGCAGCTTACTGTCCAGGCGGGACGGGGAGCTGTTTTTT. The chain carries TRBV7-6 and TRBJ2-2; tentatively, D is TRBD2 (6 bases). There are 15 residues in the CDR3. Trimming pared 2 bases from V and 7 bases from J, leaving 14 bases between. CDR1 is SGHVS and CDR2 is FNYEAQ in the germline V gene.